Listed here are 26 T cell receptor beta chains from one sample, sequenced in a study of blood T cell repertoires in COVID-19 (dated by TCRdb to about 2020). Receptors were amplified or captured by the immunoSEQ multiplex PCR assay. What TCRdb holds here is the immuneACCESS table cut down to in-frame rearrangements. Part of the clones is not present; checked against another copy, under half of the missing clones reflect an unresolved V gene, and the others are unexplained. Recorded for this sample are around 98,000 clones; roughly 85% of them occurred a single time. The ten largest account for around 4.5% of the sample. Specimen: peripheral blood. Receptors originate from an older man with acute or convalescent COVID-19.

J is TRBJ1-2 and V is TRBV2; weak D call: TRBD1 (6 bases). V dropped 6 bases and J dropped 7 bases, with 15 bases sitting between them. The CDR3 extends over 13 amino acids. Germline V CDR1 and CDR2: SNHLY, FYNNEI. CDR3 nucleotides: TGTGCCAGCAGCCAGGGGCCGGAGACTGGCTACACCTTC. The encoded protein is CASSQGPETGYTF.

The rearrangement links TRBV5-4 to TRBJ1-5; 10 bases are shared with TRBD1. The germline V gene has CDR1 SGHNT and CDR2 YYREEE (reference sequence). This CDR3 spans 14 amino acids. V trimming: 4 bases; J trimming: 6 bases; junction bases outside the gene matches: 4. The CDR3 spells CASSVGQGGQPQHF. The CDR3 DNA reads TGTGCCAGCAGCGTCGGACAGGGGGGTCAGCCCCAGCATTTT.

In this sample, this clone turned up once. The rearrangement joins TRBV29-1 to TRBJ2-3; maybe TRBD2 (7 bases). Trimming left V 2 bases short and J 0 bases short, with 12 bases between. Looked up from germline, CDR1 is SQVTM and CDR2 is ANQGSEA. The CDR3 sequence is 15 residues long. In DNA form, the CDR3 reads TGCAGCGTTGAATACGGGGGGCGAAGCACAGATACGCAGTATTTT. Translated: CSVEYGGRSTDTQYF.

The chain combines TRBV27 with TRBJ2-5; 7 positions match TRBD2. Germline CDR1 is MNHEY and CDR2 is SMNVEV (reference sequence). The V gene end was trimmed by 2 bases and the J gene end by 5 bases; junction bases not matched to a gene: 2. This CDR3 region has 13 residues. The CDR3 coding sequence is TGTGCCAGCAGTTTACGGCGGGGGGAGACCCAGTACTTC. This codes for CASSLRRGETQYF.

V usage is TRBV28 and J usage is TRBJ2-1; unclear D gene. The germline V and J ends were trimmed by 3 bases and 5 bases, with 11 bases remaining between them. The CDR3 has 14 residues. Germline CDR1 MDHEN, CDR2 SYDVKM. This CDR3 reads CASSFLGLHNEQFF. The CDR3 DNA sequence: TGTGCCAGCAGTTTTTTGGGCTTACACAATGAGCAGTTCTTC.

As DNA, the CDR3 is TGCGCCAGCAGCTTTGGGGGGGAAGGAGAGACCCAGTACTTC. Protein sequence: CASSFGGEGETQYF. The genes are TRBV5-1 and TRBJ2-5; 7 bases agree with TRBD2. Trimming cost V 2 bases and J 4 bases; bases outside gene matches: 5. Germline CDR1 and CDR2: SGHRS and YFSETQ. There are 14 residues in the CDR3.

This rearrangement joins TRBV2 to TRBJ1-1; tentatively, D is TRBD1 (6 bases). Looked up from germline, CDR1 is SNHLY and CDR2 is FYNNEI. The CDR3 runs 12 residues. V was clipped by 6 bases and J by 4 bases, with 9 bases between them. For the CDR3, the DNA is TGTGCCAGCAGAGGGGGGGGCACTGAAGCTTTCTTT. Translated: CASRGGGTEAFF.

V usage is TRBV7-9 and J usage is TRBJ1-5; 8 bases map to TRBD1. The CDR3 totals 15 residues. CDR1 and CDR2 (germline): SEHNR, FQNEAQ (reference sequence). Unmatched junction bases numbered 6, after V lost 3 bases and J lost 5 bases. The CDR3 is CASSFSTGVDQPQHF. Here the CDR3 DNA reads TGTGCCAGCAGCTTCTCGACAGGGGTGGATCAGCCCCAGCATTTT.

The chain has TRBV19 and TRBJ1-5; D perhaps matches TRBD1 (5 bases). The V end was cut by 7 bases, the J end by 5 bases, with 15 bases between. This CDR3 contains 14 residues. Per the germline V gene, CDR1 is LNHDA and CDR2 is SQIVND (reference sequence). The CDR3 bases are TGTGCCAGTAACCGGAAAGGGGTGGATCAGCCCCAGCATTTT. Encoded protein: CASNRKGVDQPQHF.

This clone appeared a single time. The gene calls are TRBV2 and TRBJ2-7, with 7 nucleotides matching TRBD1. This CDR3 has 13 amino acids. Trimming at V came to 8 bases and at J to 2 bases, leaving 6 bases not matched to a gene. In germline, CDR1 is SNHLY, CDR2 FYNNEI. The CDR3 region has the DNA TGTGCCAGCCGGGACAGTGTGGCCTACGAGCAGTACTTC. Protein sequence: CASRDSVAYEQYF.

The V call is TRBV5-5, the J call TRBJ2-3, with a weak D call TRBD2 (5 bases). V shed 6 bases and J shed 3 bases, with 20 bases lying between them. CDR3 length equals 16 residues. Looked up from germline, CDR1 is SGHKS and CDR2 is YYEKEE (reference sequence). This chain's CDR3 is CASTTPLEPGTDTQYF. As DNA, the CDR3 is TGTGCCAGCACCACCCCCCTAGAGCCGGGGACAGATACGCAGTATTTT.

This chain joins TRBV18 and TRBJ2-3; TRBD2 matches 11 bases. Germline CDR1 KGHSH, CDR2 LQKENI. CDR3 size: 14 residues. The V segment lost 4 bases and the J segment 6 bases; nucleotides outside the gene matches: 3. CDR3 residues: CASSLRTSGDTQYF. CDR3 coding DNA: TGTGCCAGCTCACTCCGGACTAGCGGGGATACGCAGTATTTT.

This rearrangement joins TRBV9 to TRBJ1-1; D perhaps matches TRBD1 (5 bases). From germline, CDR1 is SGDLS and CDR2 YYNGEE. Trimming shortened V by 5 bases and J by 6 bases, and 20 bases separated the two germline ends. This CDR3 has 15 residues. CDR3 nucleotides: TGTGCCAGCAGTTCCACCAGGGTCTTAGGGGCTGAAGCTTTCTTT. It encodes CASSSTRVLGAEAFF. Using reference TRBV9 and TRBJ1-1 for the parts outside the CDR3, the full variable domain is DSGVTQTPKHLITATGQRVTLRCSPRSGDLSVYWYQQSLDQGLQFLIQYYNGEERAKGNILERFSAQQFPDLHSELNLSSLELGDSALYFCASSSTRVLGAEAFFGQGTRLTVV.

The J gene is TRBJ1-1, the V gene TRBV2; the D is unclear. V dropped 2 bases and J dropped 10 bases, with 11 bases sitting between them. Germline assignment: CDR1 SNHLY and CDR2 FYNNEI. The CDR3 consists of 12 residues. Here the CDR3 DNA reads TGTGCCAGCAGTGAACTTAATATCCGAGCTTTCTTT. Translated, it gives CASSELNIRAFF.

The chain recombines TRBV9 with TRBJ2-6; tentatively, D is TRBD1 (6 bases). Germline CDR1 reads SGDLS; CDR2 reads YYNGEE. This CDR3 is 18 amino acids long. V was shortened by 4 bases and J by 0 bases, with 17 bases between the two germline ends. CDR3 residues: CASSFFRDTSSGANVLTF. As DNA, the CDR3 is TGTGCCAGCAGCTTCTTTCGGGACACCAGCTCTGGGGCCAACGTCCTGACTTTC. The complete variable domain, with remaining parts taken from reference TRBV9 and TRBJ2-6, reads DSGVTQTPKHLITATGQRVTLRCSPRSGDLSVYWYQQSLDQGLQFLIQYYNGEERAKGNILERFSAQQFPDLHSELNLSSLELGDSALYFCASSFFRDTSSGANVLTFGAGSRLTVL.

In nucleotides, the CDR3 is TGTGCCAGTAGTGTGACAGCAACTAATGAAAAACTGTTTTTT. It codes for CASSVTATNEKLFF. This chain links TRBV19 with TRBJ1-4, with D perhaps TRBD1 (5 bases). The germline V gene encodes CDR1 LNHDA and CDR2 SQIVND (reference sequence). The germline V and J ends were trimmed by 5 bases and 0 bases, with 7 bases remaining between them. This CDR3 has 14 residues.

The CDR3 protein is CASSWTLRGGLADTQYF. The CDR3, as DNA: TGTGCCAGCAGCTGGACTTTGCGGGGGGGCCTTGCAGATACGCAGTATTTT. The V call is TRBV5-6, the J call TRBJ2-3, with 9 bases matching TRBD2. V shed 3 bases, J shed 4 bases, and the junction held 12 bases outside the gene matches. Germline V gene data show CDR1 as SGHDT and CDR2 as YYEEEE. CDR3 size: 17 residues.

The chain couples TRBV13 to TRBJ1-2, with 9 bases matching TRBD1. Germline V gene lookup returns CDR1 PRHDT and CDR2 FYEKMQ (reference sequence). V lost 5 bases and J lost 6; bases outside the gene matches: 10. The CDR3 is made up of 15 amino acids. CDR3 in DNA: TGTGCCAGCAGCCAGGGACAGGGCCAGCGGGATGGCTACACCTTC. Translating it yields CASSQGQGQRDGYTF.

This chain joins TRBV7-7 and TRBJ2-7; tentatively, D is TRBD2 (6 bases). CDR1 is SSHAT and CDR2 is FNYEAQ in the germline V gene (reference sequence). The CDR3 is 14 residues long. V was trimmed by 5 bases and J by 3 bases, leaving 14 bases between them. The CDR3 region is CASSRTNEYYEQYV. As DNA, the CDR3 is TGTGCCAGCAGCCGGACTAACGAGTACTACGAGCAGTACGTC.

The chain carries TRBV12-3 or TRBV12-4 and TRBJ1-2; D unresolved. V lost 7 bases and J lost 2, with 8 bases in between. The CDR3 extends over 12 amino acids. This CDR3 reads CASTRRNYGYTF. The CDR3 DNA is TGTGCCAGCACGCGGCGAAACTATGGCTACACCTTC.

The V and J genes are TRBV5-1 and TRBJ1-2; TRBD1 agrees at 7 bases. V dropped 3 bases and J dropped 4; count of bases not matched to a gene: 3. The germline gives CDR1 SGHRS, CDR2 YFSETQ. The CDR3 loop spans 13 amino acids. The DNA of the CDR3 is TGCGCCAGCAGCTGGGACAGTCCCTATGGCTACACCTTC. Translation gives CASSWDSPYGYTF.

J is TRBJ1-3 and V is TRBV4-1, with D uncertain. Germline-derived CDR1 and CDR2 are MGHRA and YSYEKL. The CDR3 has 14 amino acids. V lost 2 bases to trimming and J lost 4 bases, with 9 bases between them. The CDR3 nucleotides read TGCGCCAGCAGCCAACCCCTTAGAGGAAACACCATATATTTT. Translating it yields CASSQPLRGNTIYF.

The table lists this clone with a few counts. The V gene is TRBV23-1, the J gene TRBJ1-5, with a possible D match to TRBD1 (5 bases). TRBV23-1 is labeled an ORF, and its function is uncertain. V was clipped by 6 bases and J by 3 bases, with 12 bases between them. The CDR3 is 14 residues long. This CDR3 is CASSREGSNQPQHF. The CDR3 nucleotides are TGCGCCAGCAGCCGGGAGGGGTCCAATCAGCCCCAGCATTTT.

This clone appeared a few times. The missing conserved phenylalanine or tryptophan at the end of this CDR3 makes a read error likely. Because the CDR3's place on the DNA is in doubt, the DNA is left out and the CDR3 is given as listed by TCRdb. J is TRBJ1-2 and V is TRBV29-1; whether TRBD1, the table's D call, matches the DNA was not checked. Germline assignment: CDR1 SQVTM and CDR2 ANQGSEA. The CDR3 has 11 residues if both end residues are counted. The CDR3: CSVAVPGQGRS.

This clone was detected once. The DNA of the CDR3 is TGTGCCAGCAGTTACAGTGCGGGGGGGCTGGACCTGAACAATGAGCAGTTCTTC. It codes for CASSYSAGGLDLNNEQFF. The genes are TRBV6-2 or TRBV6-3 and TRBJ2-1, with TRBD2 matching 9 bases. J was trimmed by 5 bases and V by 2 bases; bases with no gene match: 13. The CDR3 runs to 18 residues. Germline values: CDR1 MNHEY, CDR2 SVGEGT.

The chain uses TRBV7-9 and TRBJ2-1, with TRBD1 matching over 7 bases. Per the germline V gene, CDR1 is SEHNR and CDR2 is FQNEAQ (reference sequence). The CDR3 consists of 14 residues. Unmatched junction bases numbered 8, after V lost 5 bases and J lost 7 bases. Here the CDR3 reads CASSPLTGWNEQFF. CDR3 nucleotides: TGTGCCAGCAGCCCTCTGACAGGGTGGAATGAGCAGTTCTTC.